This T cell receptor (beta chain) came from a study of CD8+ T cells in alopecia areata. Study-wide findings and caveats: Lesional scalp exceeded normal scalp in clonality, especially in alopecia totalis/universalis.

Both peripheral blood and punch biopsies of lesional scalp skin were obtained from patients who had alopecia areata. TCR sequencing used cDNA made by reverse transcription of extracted RNA. The protocol was immunoSEQ multiplex PCR, while the TCRdb copy is restricted to in-frame clones and leaves out a portion. The sample yields over 110,000 clones, about 47% seen once. To note about this clone: Antigen unknown.

Germline lookup yields CDR1 GTSNPN and CDR2 SVGIG (reference sequence). The V end lost 2 bases, the J end lost 2 bases, and 7 bases lay between the germline ends. The CDR3 runs to 12 residues. This sequence was found in a human donor with alopecia areata. J is TRBJ2-7 and V is TRBV30; TRBD1 might be the D (6 bases). The source was CD4+ T cells sorted from blood, collected at week 0. This CDR3 is CAWSPGAYEQYF. The CDR3 region has the DNA TGTGCCTGGAGTCCAGGGGCCTACGAGCAGTACTTC.